These 5 T cell receptor beta chains came from one sample sequenced in a study of post-analysis software for immune sequencing data. Whole-study findings and limits: The study found TRBV5-6, TRBV5-1 and TRBV20-1 among five TRBV segments more frequent in patients than controls.

These receptors are not linked to any known antigen. Prepared TCR beta cDNA libraries contained unique molecular identifiers. A single record per CDR3 protein comes from TCRdb applying MiXCR to the PCR reads. The top ten hold about 11% of the sample, which has almost 700,000 distinct CDR3 sequences, 55% to 70% seen once. The sequenced material came from blood. These TCRs come from a girl aged 2 to 10 with multiple sclerosis.

The rearrangement links TRBV6-6 to TRBJ2-4; 9 bases align to TRBD1. The CDR3 extends over 13 amino acids. The trim removed 10 bases at V and 8 bases at J, leaving 9 bases unmatched. CDR1 is MNHNY, CDR2 SVGAGI, per germline (reference sequence). In nucleotides, the CDR3 is TGTGCCACATGGGACAGGGAAGGAGACATTCAGTACTTC. Translating gives CATWDREGDIQYF.

The genes are TRBV12-3 or TRBV12-4 and TRBJ1-4, with TRBD1 matching over 10 bases. Trimming cost V 5 bases and J 8 bases; bases outside gene matches: 5. The CDR3 covers 14 residues. CDR3 protein: CASSTTGGGEKLFF. The CDR3 bases are TGTGCCAGCAGTACGACAGGGGGCGGAGAAAAACTGTTTTTT.

This sequence joins TRBV12-3 or TRBV12-4 and TRBJ2-3; D possibly corresponds to TRBD1 (5 bases). The ends were cut back, 8 bases at V and 2 bases at J, with 11 bases in the middle. CDR3 size: 13 residues. CDR3 coding DNA: TGTGCCAGCCTCAGGGATTTCACAGATACGCAGTATTTT. It yields the protein CASLRDFTDTQYF.

This clonotype was seen a handful of times. A read error may produce the germline difference seen at one junction end. The chain couples TRBV6-6 to TRBJ2-7, with 14 bases lining up with TRBD2. There are 15 residues in the CDR3. The germline CDR1 and CDR2 sequences are MNHNY and SVGAGI (reference sequence). DNA of the CDR3: TGTGCCAACAGTGGGACTAGCGGGAGCTCCTACGAGCAGTACTTC. Translated: CANSGTSGSSYEQYF.

The J gene is TRBJ1-2, the V gene TRBV4-1; D perhaps matches TRBD1 (5 bases). Germline CDR1 and CDR2: MGHRA and YSYEKL. The CDR3 spans 16 residues. With 0 bases removed from V and 4 bases from J, the gap between germline ends came to 15 bases. The CDR3 reads CASSQETVWGSYGYTF. The CDR3 DNA follows: TGCGCCAGCAGCCAAGAAACGGTGTGGGGGAGCTATGGCTACACCTTC.